These T cell receptor beta chains were read from a single sample in a study of blood T cell repertoires in COVID-19. The protocol was immunoSEQ multiplex PCR, while the TCRdb copy is restricted to in-frame clones and leaves out a portion. The sample shows some 240,000 clones, around 84% of them seen only once. Material for sequencing was peripheral blood. All receptors come from a woman between 40 and 50 years old who had recovered from COVID-19. CDR3s include the opening cysteine and the closing phenylalanine or tryptophan. The order of the fields is D gene, clone size, J gene, V gene, CDR3 protein, CDR3 DNA. The D gene is left open where the match is weak. Only some rows state a clone size, as once, few, many or a class for expanded clones.

TRBD2,-,TRBJ2-3,TRBV7-2,CASSLGLAGGPCF,TGTGCCAGCAGCTTGGGACTAGCGGGGGGGCCGTGTTTT
-,-,TRBJ2-7,TRBV2,CASSEYEEQYF,TGTGCCAGCAGTGAATATGAGGAGCAGTACTTC
-,few,TRBJ2-7,TRBV7-9,CASSLDPSITHEQYF,TGTGCCAGCAGCTTAGACCCCAGTATCACCCACGAGCAGTACTTC
-,many,TRBJ2-3,TRBV9,CASSVVGDGTDTQYF,TGTGCCAGCAGCGTAGTCGGGGATGGAACAGATACGCAGTATTTT
-,-,TRBJ1-2,TRBV2,CASSPGSNYGYTF,TGTGCCAGCAGCCCCGGGTCGAACTATGGCTACACCTTC
-,-,TRBJ1-2,TRBV10-1,CASSAGLGYGYTF,TGCGCCAGCAGTGCGGGACTCGGCTATGGCTACACCTTC
-,-,TRBJ2-2,TRBV29-1,CSVDKQGGTGELFF,TGCAGCGTTGATAAACAGGGCGGAACCGGGGAGCTGTTTTTT
-,-,TRBJ1-1,TRBV19,CASSRTNTGGAGYGAFF,TGTGCCAGTAGCCGCACAAATACCGGCGGGGCCGGTTATGGGGCTTTCTTT
-,-,TRBJ2-3,TRBV28,CASSFEQGWTQYF,TGTGCCAGCAGTTTTGAACAGGGATGGACGCAGTATTTT
TRBD1,-,TRBJ2-1,TRBV2,CASSKDRGNEQFF,TGTGCCAGCAGTAAGGACAGGGGCAATGAGCAGTTCTTC
-,-,TRBJ1-2,TRBV2,CASSQNYGYTF,TGTGCCAGCAGTCAAAACTATGGCTACACCTTC
TRBD2,-,TRBJ2-1,TRBV6-6,CASTPRREQDNEQFF,TGTGCCAGCACCCCGAGGCGGGAGCAAGACAATGAGCAGTTCTTC
-,-,TRBJ1-5,TRBV28,CASRRAVSGNNQPQHF,TGTGCCAGCAGGAGAGCCGTGTCGGGAAACAATCAGCCCCAGCATTTT
TRBD1,many,TRBJ2-5,TRBV25-1,CASSGFRGHQETQYF,TGTGCCAGCAGTGGATTCAGGGGGCATCAAGAGACCCAGTACTTC
-,-,TRBJ1-5,TRBV28,CASSRAGGNQPQHF,TGTGCCAGCAGTCGGGCCGGGGGCAATCAGCCCCAGCATTTT
TRBD1,few,TRBJ1-2,TRBV18,CASSPDRSSGYTF,TGTGCCAGCTCACCGGACAGGTCGAGTGGCTACACCTTC
TRBD2,once,TRBJ2-5,TRBV9,CASSEREGASGQETQYF,TGTGCCAGCAGCGAGAGGGAAGGGGCTAGCGGACAAGAGACCCAGTACTTC
-,-,TRBJ2-7,TRBV21-1,CASSSDRLYEQYF,TGTGCCAGCAGTTCCGACAGGCTCTACGAGCAGTACTTC
-,-,TRBJ1-6,TRBV2,CASNEDRTYNSPLHF,TGTGCCAGCAACGAGGACAGAACCTATAATTCACCCCTCCACTTT
TRBD1,-,TRBJ2-7,TRBV28,CASSLFGTGPVEQYF,TGTGCCAGCAGTTTATTTGGGACAGGACCTGTCGAGCAGTACTTC
TRBD1,-,TRBJ2-7,TRBV5-1,CASSGQGPLGEQYF,TGCGCCAGCAGTGGACAGGGGCCCCTGGGCGAGCAGTACTTC
-,-,TRBJ1-2,TRBV29-1,CSVKTLGGYTF,TGCAGCGTCAAGACCCTAGGAGGCTACACCTTC
-,-,TRBJ1-1,TRBV5-1,CASRRGLENTEAFF,TGCGCCAGCAGACGAGGACTGGAGAACACTGAAGCTTTCTTT
TRBD1,-,TRBJ2-5,TRBV25-1,CASSEGQGLGTQYF,TGTGCCAGCAGTGAAGGACAGGGCCTAGGGACCCAGTACTTC
TRBD1,-,TRBJ2-7,TRBV12-3/TRBV12-4,CASSPDRVEQYF,TGTGCCAGCAGTCCGGACAGGGTGGAGCAGTACTTC
-,once,TRBJ2-7,TRBV28,CASSFGSMGYEQYF,TGTGCCAGCAGTTTCGGGTCTATGGGCTACGAGCAGTACTTC
-,-,TRBJ2-3,TRBV5-4,CASSLETRATDTQYF,TGTGCCAGCAGCTTGGAAACCCGCGCGACAGATACGCAGTATTTT
TRBD1,-,TRBJ1-5,TRBV19,CASSIQGSGGSQPQHF,TGTGCCAGTAGTATTCAGGGGTCAGGGGGCAGCCAGCCCCAGCATTTT
-,-,TRBJ2-3,TRBV6-6,CASSYGRQAYTDTQYF,TGTGCCAGCAGTTACGGTCGACAGGCATACACAGATACGCAGTATTTT
-,-,TRBJ1-1,TRBV5-1,CASSLAQGGTEAFF,TGCGCCAGCAGCTTGGCACAGGGAGGGACTGAAGCTTTCTTT
TRBD2,-,TRBJ2-3,TRBV10-3,CALSTSGADTQYF,TGTGCCTTATCGACTAGCGGGGCAGATACGCAGTATTTT
-,-,TRBJ1-5,TRBV7-9,CASSLSLREPQHF,TGTGCCAGCAGCTTATCCCTTCGTGAGCCCCAGCATTTT
TRBD1,-,TRBJ1-5,TRBV2,CASREQGDQPQHF,TGTGCCAGCAGAGAACAGGGGGATCAGCCCCAGCATTTT
-,-,TRBJ2-5,TRBV5-6,CASSFRETQYF,TGTGCCAGCAGCTTCCGAGAGACCCAGTACTTC
TRBD1,-,TRBJ1-6,TRBV19,CASSISGTGGYNSPLHF,TGTGCCAGTAGTATATCCGGGACAGGGGGTTATAATTCACCCCTCCACTTT
-,-,TRBJ2-6,TRBV9,CASSVAGANVLTF,TGTGCCAGCAGCGTAGCGGGGGCCAACGTCCTGACTTTC
-,-,TRBJ2-3,TRBV11-1,CASTTKGTEGTQYF,TGTGCCAGCACAACCAAAGGTACAGAGGGTACGCAGTATTTT
TRBD1,-,TRBJ2-3,TRBV24-1,CATSDFGDSYTDTQYF,TGTGCCACCAGTGATTTCGGGGACAGCTACACAGATACGCAGTATTTT
TRBD1,-,TRBJ1-3,TRBV24-1,CATSDGTGVAGNTIYF,TGTGCCACCAGTGATGGGACAGGGGTGGCTGGAAACACCATATATTTT
-,-,TRBJ1-1,TRBV5-1,CASSLKGADTEAFF,TGCGCCAGCAGCTTGAAAGGGGCGGACACTGAAGCTTTCTTT